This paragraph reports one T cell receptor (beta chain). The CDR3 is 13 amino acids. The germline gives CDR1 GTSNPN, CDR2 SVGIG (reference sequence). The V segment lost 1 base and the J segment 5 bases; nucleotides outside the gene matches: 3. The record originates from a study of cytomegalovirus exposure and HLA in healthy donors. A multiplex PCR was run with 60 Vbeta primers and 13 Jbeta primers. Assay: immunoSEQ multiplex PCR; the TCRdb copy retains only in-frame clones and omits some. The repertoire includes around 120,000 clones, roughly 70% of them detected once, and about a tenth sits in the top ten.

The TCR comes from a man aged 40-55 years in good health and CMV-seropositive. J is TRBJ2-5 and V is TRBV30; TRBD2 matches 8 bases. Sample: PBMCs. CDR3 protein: CAWSGRLAETQYF. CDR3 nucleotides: TGTGCCTGGAGTGGCCGACTAGCGGAGACCCAGTACTTC.